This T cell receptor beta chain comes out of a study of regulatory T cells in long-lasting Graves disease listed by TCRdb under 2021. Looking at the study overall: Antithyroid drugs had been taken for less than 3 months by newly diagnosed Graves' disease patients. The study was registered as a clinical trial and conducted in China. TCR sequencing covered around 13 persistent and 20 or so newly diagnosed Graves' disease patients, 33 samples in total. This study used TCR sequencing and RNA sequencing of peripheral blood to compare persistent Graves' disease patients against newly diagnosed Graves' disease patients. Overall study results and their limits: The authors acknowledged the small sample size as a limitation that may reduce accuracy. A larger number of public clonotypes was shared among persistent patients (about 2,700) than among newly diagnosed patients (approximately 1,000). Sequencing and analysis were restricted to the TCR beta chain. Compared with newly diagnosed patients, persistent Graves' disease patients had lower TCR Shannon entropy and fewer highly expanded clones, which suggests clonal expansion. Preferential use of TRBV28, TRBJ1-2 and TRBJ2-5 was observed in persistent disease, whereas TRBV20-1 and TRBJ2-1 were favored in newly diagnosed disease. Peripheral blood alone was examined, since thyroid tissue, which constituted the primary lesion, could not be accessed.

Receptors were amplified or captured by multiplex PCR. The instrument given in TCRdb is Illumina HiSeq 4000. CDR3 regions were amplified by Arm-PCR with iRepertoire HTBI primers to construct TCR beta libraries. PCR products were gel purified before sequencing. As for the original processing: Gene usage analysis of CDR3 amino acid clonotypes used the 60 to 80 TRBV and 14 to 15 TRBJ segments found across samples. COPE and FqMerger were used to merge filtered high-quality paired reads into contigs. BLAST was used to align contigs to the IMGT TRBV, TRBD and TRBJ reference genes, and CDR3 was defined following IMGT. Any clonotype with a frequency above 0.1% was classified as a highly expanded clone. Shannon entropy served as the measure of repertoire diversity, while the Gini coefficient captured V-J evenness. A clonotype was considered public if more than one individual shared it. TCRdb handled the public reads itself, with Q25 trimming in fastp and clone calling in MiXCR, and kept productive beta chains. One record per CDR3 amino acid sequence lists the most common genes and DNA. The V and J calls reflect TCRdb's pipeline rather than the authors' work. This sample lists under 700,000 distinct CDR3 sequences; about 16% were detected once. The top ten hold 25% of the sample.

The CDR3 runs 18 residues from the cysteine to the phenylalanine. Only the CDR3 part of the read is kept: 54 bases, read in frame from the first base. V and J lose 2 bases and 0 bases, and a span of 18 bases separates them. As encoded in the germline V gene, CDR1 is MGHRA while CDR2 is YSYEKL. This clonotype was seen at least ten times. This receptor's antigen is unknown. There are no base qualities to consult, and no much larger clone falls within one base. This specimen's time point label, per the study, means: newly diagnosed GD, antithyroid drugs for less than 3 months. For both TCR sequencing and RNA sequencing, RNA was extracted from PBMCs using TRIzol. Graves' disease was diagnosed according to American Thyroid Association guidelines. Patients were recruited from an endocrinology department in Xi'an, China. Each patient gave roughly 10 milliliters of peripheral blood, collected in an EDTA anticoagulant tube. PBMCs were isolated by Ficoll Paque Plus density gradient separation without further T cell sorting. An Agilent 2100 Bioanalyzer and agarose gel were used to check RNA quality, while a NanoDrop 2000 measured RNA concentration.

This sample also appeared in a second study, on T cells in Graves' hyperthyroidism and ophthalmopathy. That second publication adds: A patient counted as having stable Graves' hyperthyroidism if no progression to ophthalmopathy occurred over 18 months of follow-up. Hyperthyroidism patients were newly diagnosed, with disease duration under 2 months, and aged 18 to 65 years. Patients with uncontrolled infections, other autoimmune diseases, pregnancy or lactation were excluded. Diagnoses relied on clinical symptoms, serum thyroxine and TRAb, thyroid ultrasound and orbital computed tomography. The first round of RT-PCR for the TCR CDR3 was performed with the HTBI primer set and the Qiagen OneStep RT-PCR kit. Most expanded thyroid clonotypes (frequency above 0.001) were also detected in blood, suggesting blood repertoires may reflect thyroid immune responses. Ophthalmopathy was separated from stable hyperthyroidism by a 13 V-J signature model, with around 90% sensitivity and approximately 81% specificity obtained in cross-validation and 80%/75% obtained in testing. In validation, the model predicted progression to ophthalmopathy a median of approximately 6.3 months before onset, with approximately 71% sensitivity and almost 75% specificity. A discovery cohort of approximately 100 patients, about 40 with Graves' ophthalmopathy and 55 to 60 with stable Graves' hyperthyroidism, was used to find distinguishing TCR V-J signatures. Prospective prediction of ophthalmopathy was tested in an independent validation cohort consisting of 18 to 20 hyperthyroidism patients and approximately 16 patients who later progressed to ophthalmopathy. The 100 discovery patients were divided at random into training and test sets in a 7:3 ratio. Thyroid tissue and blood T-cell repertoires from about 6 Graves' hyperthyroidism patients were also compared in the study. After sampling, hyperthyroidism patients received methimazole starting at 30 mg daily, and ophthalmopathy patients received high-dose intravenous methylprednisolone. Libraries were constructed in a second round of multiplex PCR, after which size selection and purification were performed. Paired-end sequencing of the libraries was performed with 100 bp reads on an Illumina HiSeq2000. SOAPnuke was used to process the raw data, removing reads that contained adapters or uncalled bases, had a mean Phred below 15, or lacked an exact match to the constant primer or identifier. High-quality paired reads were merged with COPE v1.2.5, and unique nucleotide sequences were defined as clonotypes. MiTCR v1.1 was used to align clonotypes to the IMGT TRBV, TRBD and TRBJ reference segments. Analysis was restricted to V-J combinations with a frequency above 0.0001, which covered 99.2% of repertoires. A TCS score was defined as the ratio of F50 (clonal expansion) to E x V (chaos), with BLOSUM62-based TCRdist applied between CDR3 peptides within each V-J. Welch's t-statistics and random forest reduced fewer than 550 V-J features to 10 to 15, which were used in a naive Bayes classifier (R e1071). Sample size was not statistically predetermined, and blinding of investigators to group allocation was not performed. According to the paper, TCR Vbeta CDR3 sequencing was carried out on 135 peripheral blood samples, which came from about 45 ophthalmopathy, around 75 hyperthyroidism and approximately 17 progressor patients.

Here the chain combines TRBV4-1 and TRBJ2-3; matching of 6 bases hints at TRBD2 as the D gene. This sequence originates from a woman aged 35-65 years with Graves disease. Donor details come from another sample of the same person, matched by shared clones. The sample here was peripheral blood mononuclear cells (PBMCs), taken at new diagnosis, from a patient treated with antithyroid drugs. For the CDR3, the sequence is CASSQPFGTGTSTDTQYF. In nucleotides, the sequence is TGCGCCAGCAGCCAACCTTTCGGGACTGGGACGAGCACAGATACGCAGTATTTT.